The present T cell receptor (beta chain) was sequenced within a study of CD8 T cells in ankylosing spondylitis. Study outcomes and limitations: A TCR beta motif made of about 8 highly homologous variants seemed typical of ankylosing spondylitis blood.

This clonotype was observed many times. Its antigen is unidentified. Using its own MiXCR run on the 5' RACE reads, TCRdb lists one record per CDR3 protein. This table has just under 550,000 distinct CDR3 sequences, about an eighth appearing once. In germline, CDR1 is MNHNS, CDR2 SASEGT. V lost 3 bases and J 2 bases, leaving 13 bases between the germline ends. CDR3 size: 15 residues. Sequenced: blood, either unsorted or a sorted T cell fraction (not recorded which). The gene calls are TRBV6-1 and TRBJ1-2; D possibly corresponds to TRBD1 (6 bases). The origin of this receptor is a male donor with ankylosing spondylitis. The CDR3: CASSDLGQKNYGYTF. For the CDR3, the DNA is TGTGCCAGCAGTGACTTGGGACAAAAAAACTATGGCTACACCTTC.